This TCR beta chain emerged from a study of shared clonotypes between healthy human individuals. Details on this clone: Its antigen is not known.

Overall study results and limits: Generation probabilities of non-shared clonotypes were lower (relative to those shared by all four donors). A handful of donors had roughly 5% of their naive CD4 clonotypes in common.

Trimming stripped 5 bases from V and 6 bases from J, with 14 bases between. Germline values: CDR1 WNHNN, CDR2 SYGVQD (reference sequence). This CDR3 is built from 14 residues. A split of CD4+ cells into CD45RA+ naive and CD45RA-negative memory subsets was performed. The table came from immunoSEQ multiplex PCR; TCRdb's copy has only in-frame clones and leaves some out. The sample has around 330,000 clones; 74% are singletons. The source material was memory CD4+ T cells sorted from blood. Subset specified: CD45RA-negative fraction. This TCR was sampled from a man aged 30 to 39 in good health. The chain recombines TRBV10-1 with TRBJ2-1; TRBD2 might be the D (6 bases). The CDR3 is CASSRFLGGNEQFF. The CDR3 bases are TGCGCCAGCAGTCGCTTCTTGGGGGGCAATGAGCAGTTCTTC.